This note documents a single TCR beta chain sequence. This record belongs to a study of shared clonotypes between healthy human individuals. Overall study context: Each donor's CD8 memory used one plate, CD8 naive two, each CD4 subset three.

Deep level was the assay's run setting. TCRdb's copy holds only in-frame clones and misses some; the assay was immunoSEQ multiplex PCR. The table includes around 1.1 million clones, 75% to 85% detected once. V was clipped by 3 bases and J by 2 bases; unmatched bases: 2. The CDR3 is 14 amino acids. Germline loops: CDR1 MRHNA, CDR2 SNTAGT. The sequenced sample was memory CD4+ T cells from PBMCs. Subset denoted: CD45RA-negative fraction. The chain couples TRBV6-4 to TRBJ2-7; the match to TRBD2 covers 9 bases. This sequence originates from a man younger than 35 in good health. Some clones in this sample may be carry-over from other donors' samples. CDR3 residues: CASSELAGPYEQYF. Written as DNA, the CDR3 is TGTGCCAGCAGTGAACTAGCGGGTCCCTACGAGCAGTACTTC.